Reported below is one T cell receptor (beta chain). These data originate in a study of blood T cell repertoires in COVID-19. Whole-study context: The analysed material was cDNA or gDNA that came from T cells, B-cell-depleted T cells, or PBMCs.

Original data processing: Reference gene primer amplification gave estimated nucleated cell counts. The assay was immunoSEQ multiplex PCR, and TCRdb's table has in-frame clones only and misses some. V, J and clone size reflect that table, while D and trimming were determined from the DNA. The sample lists some 490,000 clones, roughly 85% seen once, with more than 3% in the top ten. The CDR3 spans 14 residues. CDR1 and CDR2 (germline): SGDLS, YYNGEE. V shed 7 bases and J shed 5 bases, with 15 bases lying between them. This chain uses TRBV9 with TRBJ1-4, with D maybe TRBD1 (5 bases). Sequenced sample: peripheral blood. The receptor comes from a human donor in a cohort sampled during active COVID-19. CDR3 nucleotide sequence: TGTGCCAGCTCCCCGACAGATAAGAATGAAAAACTGTTTTTT. Protein sequence: CASSPTDKNEKLFF. Variable domain in full (rest from reference TRBV9 and TRBJ1-4): DSGVTQTPKHLITATGQRVTLRCSPRSGDLSVYWYQQSLDQGLQFLIQYYNGEERAKGNILERFSAQQFPDLHSELNLSSLELGDSALYFCASSPTDKNEKLFFGSGTQLSVL.